This TCR beta chain was retrieved from a study of T cell changes during pregnancy in multiple sclerosis. Measured with immunoSEQ multiplex PCR; TCRdb has only the in-frame clones, and not every one. Of 45,000 to 55,000 clones in the sample, 80% to 95% are singletons; the top ten hold 0.15% to 0.2%. Germline V gives CDR1 SEHNR, CDR2 FQNEAQ (reference sequence). The CDR3 consists of 15 residues. V was trimmed by 3 bases and J by 4 bases, leaving 13 bases between them. The chain recombines TRBV7-9 with TRBJ1-3; D is undetermined. The TCR comes from a female donor in good health, enrolled as a control in a pregnancy study. Material: CD4+ T cells from peripheral blood mononuclear cells, obtained after pregnancy. The CDR3 region is CASSLGDPGGNTIYF. The DNA of the CDR3 is TGTGCCAGCAGCTTGGGAGACCCGGGAGGAAACACCATATATTTT. Combining the CDR3 with reference TRBV7-9 and TRBJ1-3 gives the whole variable domain DTGVSQNPRHKITKRGQNVTFRCDPISEHNRLYWYRQTLGQGPEFLTYFQNEAQLEKSRLLSDRFSAERPKGSFSTLEIQRTEQGDSAMYLCASSLGDPGGNTIYFGEGSWLTVV.